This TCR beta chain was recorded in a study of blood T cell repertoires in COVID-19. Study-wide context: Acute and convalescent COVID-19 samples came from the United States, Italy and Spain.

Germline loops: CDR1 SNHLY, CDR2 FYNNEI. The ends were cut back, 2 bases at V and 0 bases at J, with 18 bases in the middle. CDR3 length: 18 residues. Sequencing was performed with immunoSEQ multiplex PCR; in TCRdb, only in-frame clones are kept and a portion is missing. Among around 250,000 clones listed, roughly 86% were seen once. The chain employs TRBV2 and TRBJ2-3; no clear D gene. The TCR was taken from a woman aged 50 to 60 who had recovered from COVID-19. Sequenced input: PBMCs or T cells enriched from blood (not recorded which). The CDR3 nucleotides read TGTGCCAGCAGTGAAAGTTCGAGGCGACCCGCTAGCACAGATACGCAGTATTTT. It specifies CASSESSRRPASTDTQYF.